The sequence of this T cell receptor beta chain was determined in a study of siplizumab effects on memory and regulatory T cells. Study-wide findings and caveats: Among alloreactive clones, only a minor fraction mapped to unstimulated subsets. The alloresponse seemed to draw substantially on naive T cells, which appeared more diverse than memory cells. Alloreactive CD4+ clones that could be mapped were on average approximately 69% Treg-derived with siplizumab, against approximately 30% in controls. Proliferating Tregs in siplizumab cultures were never verified as suppressive.

Trimming stripped 5 bases from V and 0 bases from J, with 10 bases between. CDR1 is MDHEN and CDR2 is SYDVKM in the germline V gene. The CDR3 sequence is 15 residues long. Concerning this clone itself: The antigen is undetermined.

Here immunoSEQ multiplex PCR was the method, and the copy in TCRdb shows in-frame clones only, minus some. This sample has about 100,000 clones, with 94% found just once. This chain uses TRBV28 with TRBJ1-4; D is unclear. The sequencing input was non-Treg CD4+ T cells sorted from blood. This TCR was recovered from a human donor in good health. The DNA for the CDR3 is TGTGCCAGCAGTCCGGGCGGGTCAACTAATGAAAAACTGTTTTTT. Translating gives CASSPGGSTNEKLFF.